One sample yielded the 16 T cell receptor beta chains listed below, sequenced in a study of regulatory T cells in long-lasting Graves disease. Noted time point: persistent/refractory GD, antithyroid drugs over 5 years with positive TRAb. PBMC RNA served as the TCR library source. Building of the TCR beta libraries involved iRepertoire HTBI primers and Arm-PCR of CDR3 regions. MiXCR, applied by TCRdb to the multiplex PCR reads, yields one record per CDR3 protein. The data show some 370,000 distinct CDR3 sequences, roughly 24% seen once. Sequencing was performed on peripheral blood mononuclear cells (PBMCs), taken when the disease was refractory, from a patient treated with antithyroid drugs. The receptor source for this set is a woman aged 40 to 50 with Graves disease.

This clonotype was counted at least ten times. The V gene is TRBV7-9, the J gene TRBJ2-7, with D unresolved. Trimming stripped 5 bases from V and 6 bases from J, with 11 bases between. CDR3 length: 12 residues. The germline V gene encodes CDR1 SEHNR and CDR2 FQNEAQ (reference sequence). CDR3 DNA sequence: TGTGCCAGCAGCCCCCTCGGACCCGAGCAGTACTTC. This sequence encodes CASSPLGPEQYF.

This clonotype appeared a few times. The chain carries TRBV30 and TRBJ1-5; D is unclear. Germline CDR1 GTSNPN, CDR2 SVGIG (reference sequence). Between the trimmed V and J ends, which lost 0 bases and 6 bases, there was a span of 12 bases. The length of the CDR3 is 14 residues. The CDR3 loop is CAWSVLSGRQPQHF. CDR3 coding DNA: TGTGCCTGGAGTGTATTAAGTGGGCGTCAGCCCCAGCATTTT.

On this clonotype itself: This sequence may be a read error, since a much larger clone differs from it by one base. This is likely a read error, given that the CDR3 carries no conserved phenylalanine or tryptophan at its end. The chain carries TRBV20-1 and TRBJ2-2; D could derive from TRBD1 or TRBD2 (5 bases each). Trimming left V 6 bases short and J 2 bases short, with 16 bases between. The CDR3 loop spans 15 amino acids. The V gene's germline CDR1 is DFQATT and CDR2 SNEGSKA (reference sequence). The CDR3: CSARRGATNTGELFL. Here the CDR3 DNA reads TGCAGTGCAAGGCGAGGGGCTACTAACACCGGGGAGCTGTTTCTT.

This chain's CDR3 is CASRPGLYNEQFF. CDR3 DNA sequence: TGTGCCAGCAGGCCGGGACTCTACAATGAGCAGTTCTTC. V gene TRBV12-3 or TRBV12-4 combines with J gene TRBJ2-1, with a possible D match to TRBD2 (6 bases). The CDR3 length is 13 residues. Trimming pared 6 bases from V and 3 bases from J, leaving 9 bases between.

The genes are TRBV10-3 and TRBJ2-7; the D is unclear. Looked up from germline, CDR1 is ENHRY and CDR2 is SYGVKD. Trimming took 0 bases from V and 4 from J, leaving 7 bases between them. The CDR3 has 13 amino acids. CDR3 nucleotide sequence: TGTGCCATCAGTGAGTCGACTCAGTACGAGCAGTACTTC. Translated, it gives CAISESTQYEQYF.

The chain has TRBV5-5 and TRBJ1-6, with a weak D call TRBD1 (5 bases). The V gene lost 4 bases and the J gene lost 11 bases, with 16 bases spanning the gap. In germline, CDR1 is SGHKS, CDR2 YYEKEE (reference sequence). The CDR3 has 14 amino acids. The CDR3 nucleotides are TGTGCCAGCAGCCCCGGGACGGTGCGGACACCCCTCCACTTT. It yields the protein CASSPGTVRTPLHF. Combining the CDR3 with reference TRBV5-5 and TRBJ1-6 gives the whole variable domain DAGVTQSPTHLIKTRGQQVTLRCSPISGHKSVSWYQQVLGQGPQFIFQYYEKEERGRGNFPDRFSARQFPNYSSELNVNALLLGDSALYLCASSPGTVRTPLHFGNGTRLTVT.

The J gene is TRBJ2-7, the V gene TRBV10-2; weak D call: TRBD2 (7 bases). The CDR3 is 15 amino acids. Trimming cost V 2 bases and J 7 bases, with 18 bases left between them. CDR1 is WSHSY, CDR2 SAAADI, per germline. The CDR3 sequence is CASSEAGDYGGEQYF. The CDR3, as DNA: TGCGCCAGCAGTGAGGCAGGGGACTATGGGGGAGAGCAGTACTTC.

The J gene is TRBJ1-1, the V gene TRBV7-6; TRBD1 might be the D (6 bases). This CDR3 region has 13 residues. V lost 10 bases and J lost 7, with 19 bases in between. CDR1 is SGHVS, CDR2 FNYEAQ, per germline. The CDR3: CATSFLGQREAFF. The CDR3 nucleotides read TGTGCCACCTCCTTCCTTGGACAGCGTGAAGCTTTCTTT. Full variable domain (rest looked up from reference TRBV7-6 and TRBJ1-1): GAGVSQSPRYKVTKRGQDVALRCDPISGHVSLYWYRQALGQGPEFLTYFNYEAQQDKSGLPNDRFSAERPEGSISTLTIQRTEQRDSAMYRCATSFLGQREAFFGQGTRLTVV.

The table lists this clonotype with a few counts. This rearrangement joins TRBV11-2 to TRBJ1-4, with D hard to call. Per the germline V gene, CDR1 is SGHAT and CDR2 is FQNNGV. CDR3 length equals 14 residues. V was shortened by 1 base and J by 8 bases, with 11 bases between the two germline ends. The DNA for the CDR3 is TGTGCCAGCAGCTTAGTATGGAGTGCGGAAAAACTGTTTTTT. Translated: CASSLVWSAEKLFF.

The chain couples TRBV28 to TRBJ2-3; the match to TRBD2 covers 7 bases. This CDR3 has 15 residues. Unmatched junction bases numbered 8, after V lost 6 bases and J lost 2 bases. Germline values: CDR1 MDHEN, CDR2 SYDVKM. The CDR3 loop reads CASRKTGGSTDTQYF. The CDR3 DNA reads as TGTGCCAGCAGAAAAACGGGGGGATCCACAGATACGCAGTATTTT. The entire variable domain, with the rest obtained from reference TRBV28 and TRBJ2-3, is as follows: DVKVTQSSRYLVKRTGEKVFLECVQDMDHENMFWYRQDPGLGLRLIYFSYDVKMKEKGDIPEGYSVSREKKERFSLILESASTNQTSMYLCASRKTGGSTDTQYFGPGTRLTVL.

This clonotype was observed once. This chain connects TRBV4-1 to TRBJ2-5; tentative D call: TRBD2 (6 bases). The germline gives CDR1 MGHRA, CDR2 YSYEKL. The CDR3 is made up of 15 amino acids. Trimming cost V 0 bases and J 2 bases, with 10 bases left between them. CDR3 in amino acids: CASSQDPRGQETQYF. In DNA form, the CDR3 reads TGCGCCAGCAGCCAAGATCCACGGGGGCAAGAGACCCAGTACTTC.

This clonotype was recorded a few times. The chain uses TRBV7-2 and TRBJ2-7, with 9 nucleotides matching TRBD1. This CDR3 has 16 residues. V shed 5 bases and J 1 base; nucleotides not matched to a gene: 9. The germline gives CDR1 SGHTA, CDR2 FQGNSA. The CDR3 reads CASSPGPGTGSYEQYF. CDR3 sequence (DNA): TGTGCCAGCAGCCCCGGTCCCGGGACAGGGTCCTACGAGCAGTACTTC.

The chain combines TRBV6-6 with TRBJ2-7, with a weak D call TRBD2 (5 bases). This CDR3 spans 15 amino acids. Germline CDR1 reads MNHNY; CDR2 reads SVGAGI (reference sequence). With 0 bases removed from V and 2 bases from J, the gap between germline ends came to 11 bases. Written as DNA, the CDR3 is TGTGCCAGCAGTTACTCGCTCGAGGGAGCCTACGAGCAGTACTTC. This gives the protein CASSYSLEGAYEQYF.

The table lists this clonotype with many counts. V is TRBV28 and J is TRBJ1-5; D is unclear. The CDR3 covers 17 residues. Trimming cost V 1 base and J 3 bases, with 16 bases left between them. Germline V CDR1 and CDR2: MDHEN, SYDVKM. The CDR3 protein is CASSLFLAPDVNQPQHF. In DNA, the CDR3 is TGTGCCAGCAGTTTATTTCTGGCCCCGGATGTCAATCAGCCCCAGCATTTT.

This clonotype was seen more than once but under ten times. The chain links TRBV24-1 to TRBJ2-1; no clear D. Germline V gene sequence: CDR1 KGHDR, CDR2 SFDVKD. The V end lost 5 bases, the J end lost 5 bases, and 9 bases lay between the germline ends. The CDR3 has 13 residues. CDR3 amino acids: CATSALAHNEQFF. The CDR3 coding sequence is TGTGCCACCAGTGCCTTGGCCCACAATGAGCAGTTCTTC.

This clonotype turned up a few times. CDR3 DNA sequence: TGTGCCAGCAGCTCCTTTTCCCGGGACAGGGCACGAGGAAACACCATATATTTT. Translation: CASSSFSRDRARGNTIYF. The rearrangement links TRBV28 to TRBJ1-3; 9 positions match TRBD1. V shed 6 bases, J shed 4 bases, and the junction held 16 bases outside the gene matches. The germline gives CDR1 MDHEN, CDR2 SYDVKM. The CDR3 runs 18 residues.